This entry is about one T cell receptor (beta chain). Antigen unknown. The data originate from a study of cytomegalovirus exposure and HLA in healthy donors. The primer mix had 60 Vbeta and 13 Jbeta primers. This table comes from immunoSEQ multiplex PCR, and its TCRdb copy is limited to in-frame clones, with some not included. The data contain 100,000 to 150,000 clones, around four fifths of them seen just once; the ten biggest clones take up 1.1% to 1.5%. Study-wide results and limits: Analysis was carried out at a later point, and it linked a missense DCLRE1C variant to TCR beta V- and J-gene trimming. Most of the CMV-associated TCR beta chains (in a later analysis) appeared to be HLA-restricted. With high specificity and sensitivity, the classifier reportedly diagnosed cytomegalovirus status.

Germline CDR1 is SGHVS and CDR2 is FNYEAQ. This CDR3 has 15 amino acids. V shed 5 bases and J 3 bases; nucleotides not matched to a gene: 8. Sequences were obtained from PBMCs. The sequence derives from a woman in her 40s in good health and CMV-seronegative. The chain has TRBV7-6 and TRBJ1-1; 8 bases map to TRBD1. The CDR3 spells CASSPRTGFYTEAFF. CDR3 sequence (DNA): TGTGCCAGCAGCCCGAGGACAGGGTTTTACACTGAAGCTTTCTTT. The full variable domain, completed using reference TRBV7-6 and TRBJ1-1, is GAGVSQSPRYKVTKRGQDVALRCDPISGHVSLYWYRQALGQGPEFLTYFNYEAQQDKSGLPNDRFSAERPEGSISTLTIQRTEQRDSAMYRCASSPRTGFYTEAFFGQGTRLTVV.